This TCR beta chain is from a study of cytomegalovirus exposure and HLA in healthy donors (dated by TCRdb to 2015 to 2018). Concerning the study at large: According to an earlier analysis of 587 of the donors, about 180 million T cells yielded some 110 million unique TCR beta sequences and approximately 280 Gb of sequence data. Approximately 330 gigabases of sequencing data and around 88 million unique TCR sequences made up an early release that covered approximately 620 HLA-typed donors. Of the roughly 400 genotyped donors, about 80% fell in the genetic ancestry cluster associated with self-reported Caucasian donors. The study was designed to test whether signatures of past pathogen exposure could be identified by cataloging public T cell receptors. The study used immunosequencing to profile the T cell repertoires of approximately 690 subjects and linked those repertoires to cytomegalovirus serostatus. In addition to the first cohort of approximately 650 subjects, a separate validation cohort of around 110 different subjects was used. High-throughput TCR immunosequencing, statistical association of individual TCRs with disease status, and machine learning were combined to predict cytomegalovirus infection status. In a later analysis, previously published TCR beta repertoires from about 670 donors were re-analyzed and high-resolution HLA genotyping was added so that TCR occurrence patterns could be studied. Rather than drawing on any new phenotypic data, the later analysis identified candidate immune exposures from TCR beta sequences and the way those sequences occurred across donors. An earlier analysis of a few hundred of the donors applied high-throughput TCR beta sequencing to assess whether each TCR beta V gene segment acted as functional or pseudogenic. Alongside the repertoire data, information on donor age, sex, ethnicity and CMV serostatus was compiled. In a later genetic analysis, genome-wide SNP genotypes for about 65% of the 666 donors were used, and that subset was treated as a discovery cohort. All discovery cohort repertoires had been generated on a single sequencing platform. HLA typing covered class I and class II loci at four-digit resolution. The number of typed donors differed by locus: roughly 629-640 for A, B, C, DRB1 and DQB1; some 540 for DQA1; approximately 610 for DPA1; and approximately 450 for DPB1. Because of strong linkage in the cohort, 4 to 6 DR-DQ haplotypes were treated as single units for association and clustering. Among about 360 genotyped donors of the cohort, an average of about 240,000 unique TCR beta nucleotide sequences were sequenced per donor, around 18% of them non-productive. On the study overall, not on this receptor specifically: In both the original and validation cohorts, the classifier was reported to diagnose cytomegalovirus status with high specificity and sensitivity. In a later analysis, HLA-associated TCR beta chains were found to be more clonally expanded and to have lower generation probabilities than equally common non-associated chains. Presence/absence analyses assumed roughly uniform sequencing depth across donors, an assumption that may not hold. Across donors, most TCR sequences were observed very rarely, whereas some public TCRs were present in many individuals. HLA typing was unavailable for some donors at each locus, so association tests used only the typed subset. The earlier analysis of approximately 590 of the donors excluded over 15 rarely observed V segments, including chromosome 9 orphons, because counts were too low. In an earlier analysis of more than 500 of the donors, most TCR beta V segments appeared in productive rearrangements about 87% or about 30% of the time, broadly matching IMGT annotations. According to a later analysis, most CMV-associated TCR beta chains appeared to be HLA-restricted, and the HLA associations seemed to be driven largely by CMV exposure. At a false discovery rate of 0.05, a later analysis linked around 17,000 TCR beta sequences to specific HLA alleles. Compared with the approximately 670-donor mean, donors in an Asian-associated ancestry cluster had fewer N-insertions in productive TCRs, according to a later genetic analysis. When HLA alleles, especially DR and DQ, strongly co-occurred, TCR associations were difficult to assign to individual alleles. In a later genetic analysis, a missense DCLRE1C variant was associated with V-gene and J-gene trimming of TCR beta chains, and the association was replicated in an independent cohort. The only immune exposure information available for the cohort was CMV serostatus. According to a later analysis, parvovirus B19, influenza, CMV and Epstein-Barr virus appeared linked to several top co-occurrence clusters. Only TCR beta chains were sequenced in this cohort, and the absence of alpha or paired-chain data limited detectable features. A few of the identified cytomegalovirus-associated TCR beta chains were confirmed in vitro to be specific for cytomegalovirus antigens. A cluster of highly shared sequence variants was judged likely to represent a technical artifact of the sequencing pipeline. A further reported finding was that TCR beta sequences accurately predicted the HLA-A and HLA-B alleles for most subjects in the first cohort. A total of 150 to 200 TCR beta chains were listed by the study as associated with cytomegalovirus. According to the authors, the approach could potentially be generalized to other disease states and immunological phenotypes. Correlated functional status among segregating V segments might reflect linkage disequilibrium, but an unknown experimental factor could not be ruled out. A later analysis found that TCR association rates varied across HLA loci, with DRB1 alleles showing the most associated TCRs and HLA-C alleles the fewest.

Library preparation employed the immunoSEQ multiplex PCR assay. A mixture of 60 forward primers for TCR Vbeta segments and 13 reverse primers for TCR Jbeta segments was used in the multiplex PCR. The CDR3 region of rearranged TCR beta genes was amplified from genomic DNA with a multiplex PCR assay. Amplified TCR beta libraries were sequenced as 87-base-pair reads on the Illumina HiSeq System. Turning to the authors' computational methods: A later analysis tallied around 80 million unique TCR beta chains across the 550 to 850 repertoires, and approximately 12 million of those chains were shared by two or more donors. To remove PCR and sequencing errors, raw reads were error-corrected and collapsed into unique sequences using a nearest-neighbor algorithm that merged closely related sequences. Alignment of CDR3 sequences to IMGT reference sequences was used to assign V, D and J gene segments. Each retained sequence needed at least a six-nucleotide match to both a V gene segment and a J gene segment. Rearrangements were called productive when the CDR3 lacked stop codons and stayed in frame with V and J; all others were non-productive. CDR3 was defined according to IMGT convention as the region running from the second conserved V-encoded cysteine to the conserved J-encoded phenylalanine. In an earlier analysis of just under 600 of the donors, sequences lacking an unambiguous match to a single V gene segment were excluded. In an earlier analysis of several hundred of the donors, a V segment was called functional when productive rearrangements were above 56.7%, and segregating when the standard deviation between donors exceeded 5%. To diagnose cytomegalovirus status from the catalog of TCR beta chain sequences, a statistical classification framework was built. In a later analysis, V and J genes were assigned by comparing TCR nucleotide sequences against IMGT/GENE-DB human TR gene sequences. The TCRdist pipeline was used in a later analysis to assign CDR3 sequences and most-parsimonious VDJ recombination scenarios. In a later analysis, every TCR beta chain was defined by the combination of its CDR3 amino acid sequence and its V-gene family, and reads without a unique V-gene family were dropped. To address suspected cross-contamination and a sequencing artifact, a later analysis removed a few hundred highly shared, low-generation-probability nucleotide sequences. In a later analysis, a clonal expansion index for each public chain was calculated from normalized within-repertoire ranks of inferred template counts. A later analysis computed generation probabilities with a VDJ recombination model fitted to out-of-frame rearrangements, and checked the results against IGoR. In a later analysis, TCR-TCR, TCR-HLA and TCR-CMV co-occurrence was scored with hypergeometric tests, and a repertoire-size bias correction was applied to TCR pairs. False discovery rates were estimated in a later analysis by permuting HLA or CMV assignments 20 times. In a later analysis, co-occurring TCRs were grouped with DBSCAN, and TCRdist sequence similarity was added when clustering was performed within HLA-allele-positive subsets. Repertoires with fewer than 30,000 or more than 120,000 public chains were left out of co-occurrence clustering, as were about 5 repertoires with anomalous nucleotide sharing. What TCRdb holds here is the immuneACCESS table cut down to in-frame rearrangements. Part of the clones is not present; checked against another copy, under half of the missing clones reflect an unresolved V gene, and the others are unexplained. V and J calls and clone size follow that table, whereas D and trimming were derived from the DNA. This sample gives approximately 78,000 clones in total; 65% to 70% of them show up just once. The ten top clones hold less than 25% of the sample.

Regarding this clone: Its recognized antigen is unknown. No per-base quality is available; no much larger clone lies one base away.

The cohort comprised some 700 healthy bone marrow donors. All cohort members were sampled while nominally healthy, although unrecorded immune exposures were likely present. The donor was CMV seropositive and belonged to the group of about 290 seropositive cohort members. A peripheral blood sample was collected from each donor, and TCR beta sequencing was performed on peripheral blood mononuclear cells. Genomic DNA was extracted from the blood cell samples with the Qiagen DNeasy Blood Extraction Kit. Material: PBMCs. This sequence was found in a man in his forties or fifties in good health and CMV-seropositive.

The sequence in DNA is TGTGCCAGCATTCGGGGACCGGGACAGTCCTACGAGCAGTACTTC. This translates into CASIRGPGQSYEQYF. The rearrangement combines TRBV2 with TRBJ2-7; 7 bases in the junction line up with TRBD1. The germline V gene supplies CDR1 SNHLY and CDR2 FYNNEI. V ends up 7 bases short and J 1 base short, with an unmatched junction base count of 10. The cysteine opens and the phenylalanine closes a CDR3 of 15 amino acids. Of the read, only the CDR3 DNA is kept; its 45 bases are in frame from base 1. With all but the CDR3 taken from the reference TRBV2 and TRBJ2-7 genes, the full variable domain is: EPEVTQTPSHQVTQMGQEVILRCVPISNHLYFYWYRQILGQKVEFLVSFYNNEISEKSEIFDDQFSVERPDGSNFTLKIRSTKLEDSAMYFCASIRGPGQSYEQYFGPGTRLTVT.